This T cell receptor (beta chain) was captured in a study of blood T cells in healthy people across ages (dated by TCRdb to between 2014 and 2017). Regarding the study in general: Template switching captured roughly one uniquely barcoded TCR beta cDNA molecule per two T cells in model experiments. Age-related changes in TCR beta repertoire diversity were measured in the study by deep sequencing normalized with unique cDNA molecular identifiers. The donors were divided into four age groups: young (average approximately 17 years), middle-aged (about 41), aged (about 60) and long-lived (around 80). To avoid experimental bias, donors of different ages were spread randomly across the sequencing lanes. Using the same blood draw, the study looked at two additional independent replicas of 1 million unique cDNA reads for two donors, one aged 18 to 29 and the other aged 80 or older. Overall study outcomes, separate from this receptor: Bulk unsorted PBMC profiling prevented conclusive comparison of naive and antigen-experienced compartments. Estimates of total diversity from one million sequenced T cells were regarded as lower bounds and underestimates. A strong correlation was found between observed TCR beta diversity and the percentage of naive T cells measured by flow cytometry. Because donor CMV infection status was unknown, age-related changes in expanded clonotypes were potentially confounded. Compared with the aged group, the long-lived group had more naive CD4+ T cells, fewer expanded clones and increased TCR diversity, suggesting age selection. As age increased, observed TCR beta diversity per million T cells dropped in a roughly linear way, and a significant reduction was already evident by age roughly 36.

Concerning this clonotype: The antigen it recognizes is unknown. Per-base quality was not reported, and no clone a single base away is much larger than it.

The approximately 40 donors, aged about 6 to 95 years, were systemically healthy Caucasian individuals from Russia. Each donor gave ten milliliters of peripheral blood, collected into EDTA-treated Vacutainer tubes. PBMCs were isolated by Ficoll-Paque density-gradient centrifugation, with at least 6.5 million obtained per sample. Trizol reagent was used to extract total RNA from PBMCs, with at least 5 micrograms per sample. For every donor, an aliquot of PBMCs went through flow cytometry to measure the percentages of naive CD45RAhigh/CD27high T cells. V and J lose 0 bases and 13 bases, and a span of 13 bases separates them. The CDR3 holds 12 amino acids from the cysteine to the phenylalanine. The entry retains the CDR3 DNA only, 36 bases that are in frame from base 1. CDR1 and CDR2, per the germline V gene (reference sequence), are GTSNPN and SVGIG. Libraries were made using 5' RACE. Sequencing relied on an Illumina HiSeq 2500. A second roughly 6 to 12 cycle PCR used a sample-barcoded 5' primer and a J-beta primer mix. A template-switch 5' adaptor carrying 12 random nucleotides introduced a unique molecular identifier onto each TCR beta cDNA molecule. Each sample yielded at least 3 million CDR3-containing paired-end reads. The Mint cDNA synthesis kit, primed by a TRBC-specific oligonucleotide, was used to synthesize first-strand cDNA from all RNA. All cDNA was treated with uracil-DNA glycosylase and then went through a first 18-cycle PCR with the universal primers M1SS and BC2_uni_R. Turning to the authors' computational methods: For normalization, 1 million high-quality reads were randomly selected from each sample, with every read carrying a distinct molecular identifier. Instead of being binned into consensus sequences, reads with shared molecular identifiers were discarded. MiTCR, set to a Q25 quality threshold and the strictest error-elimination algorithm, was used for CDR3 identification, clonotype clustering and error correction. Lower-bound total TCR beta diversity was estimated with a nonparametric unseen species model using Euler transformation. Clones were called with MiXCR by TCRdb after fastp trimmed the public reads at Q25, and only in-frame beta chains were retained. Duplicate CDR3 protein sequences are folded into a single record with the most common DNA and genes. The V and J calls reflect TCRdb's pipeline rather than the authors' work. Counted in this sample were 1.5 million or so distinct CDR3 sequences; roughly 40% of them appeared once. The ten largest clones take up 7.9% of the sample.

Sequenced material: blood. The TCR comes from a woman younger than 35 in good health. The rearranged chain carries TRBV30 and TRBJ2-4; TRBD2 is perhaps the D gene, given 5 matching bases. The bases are TGTGCCTGGAGTGTATCCGGGATCGGCCAGTACTTC. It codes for CAWSVSGIGQYF.